This T cell receptor beta chain was captured in a study of shared clonotypes between healthy human individuals (dated by TCRdb to 2018 to 2021). About the study as a whole: A couple of women and three men aged 18 to 49 years were included in the cohort. The study deeply sequenced blood TCR repertoires of 5 or 6 healthy adults to estimate repertoire size and the extent of clonotype sharing between individuals. Per donor, leukapheresis produced somewhere between about 0.85 and 8.9 billion PBMCs. For each donor, CD4 naive and CD4 memory were each given three plates, CD8 naive was given two plates, and CD8 memory was given one plate. To increase sequencing depth and limit assay-specific biases, TCR repertoire library preparation and sequencing were carried out by different laboratories using diverse techniques.

The full study reports these points: Clonotypes shared by all four sorted-subset donors showed higher generation probabilities than non-shared clonotypes. About 5% of naive CD4, around 4% of naive CD8, 2% to 2.5% of memory CD4, and 0.35% to 0.4% of memory CD8 clonotypes were shared across several donors. Even with the large sequencing depth, rarefaction of the sorted-subset datasets indicated that sequencing was incomplete. Sampling was restricted to blood, and TCR repertoires in tissues likely differ from the TCR repertoires found in blood. Estimated clonotype richness was generally larger for naive than for memory subsets. Pairwise subsampling led to the expectation that sequencing depth would affect the degree of clonotype sharing among donors. Because the study included a small number of donors, the genetic and exposure-history diversity represented was limited.

CDR1 is given as MDHEN and CDR2 as SYDVKM, both from the germline V gene. The V end loses 8 bases and the J end loses 2 bases, and a stretch of 16 bases separates them. The CDR3 contains 15 residues, cysteine and phenylalanine counted. Solely the CDR3 DNA is kept, with 45 bases framed from the first base. Using the deep immunoSEQ assay, multiplex PCR amplified TCR CDR3 regions from genomic DNA. For each cell subset, the extracted genomic DNA was distributed evenly across all wells of several immunoSEQ 96-well plates, and each plate served as one replicate. For sorted subsets, about 220 ng of genomic DNA, equivalent to 30,000 or so T cell genomes, went into each replicate PCR. The purified libraries were quantified using a Qubit 3.0 fluorometer, sized with a Bioanalyzer 2100, and then quantified again using the KAPA Library Quantification kit. Each immunoSEQ 96-well plate was sequenced on its own single-read 150-cycle Illumina NextSeq 550 flow cell. In the original analysis: Because the immunoSEQ output included only junctional sequences and no quality scores, the filtering could not be the same as the filtering used for full-length reads. Sequences were annotated with PyIR, a Python wrapper for IgBLAST v1.9, using IMGT germline references to assign V/J genes and CDR3. Reads with weak V/J assignments (E-value above 1e-6), missing CDR3, stop codons, out-of-frame junctions, or ambiguous translated residues were removed. V3J clonotypes were defined as sequences sharing the same inferred V gene, J gene, and CDR3 amino acid sequence. Percentage overlap between repertoires was calculated by dividing the number of shared unique clonotypes by the size of the smaller repertoire. RTK rarefaction, the Chao1 estimator, and Recon v2.1 estimates of unobserved clonotypes were used to assess repertoire richness. OLGA was used to compute generation probabilities for all TCRbeta clonotypes that the gDNA method yielded from a handful of donors. Drawn from immuneACCESS, this table holds only the in-frame rearrangements with V and J called that TCRdb kept. Clones are partly lost; checked studies trace under half to an unresolved V gene and leave the rest unexplained. V and J calls and clone size follow that table, whereas D and trimming were derived from the DNA. The sample table contains about 520,000 clones; only one count was recorded for approximately 95% of them. The leading ten clones occupy about 0.06% of the sample.

Donors were healthy HIV-negative adults with no recently reported acute infections or vaccinations. Every donor was a Caucasian adult residing in Nashville, Tennessee, USA. CD4+ T cells were enriched by magnetic negative selection; naive cells were then positively selected on CD45RA, and the negative fraction formed the memory subset. Blood was obtained by leukapheresis, after which PBMCs were separated by Ficoll-Histopaque density gradient centrifugation and cryopreserved in liquid nitrogen vapor phase. Analytical flow cytometry was used to check the purity and quantity of each magnetically sorted T cell population. From each sorted fraction, genomic DNA was isolated and quantified by UV absorbance on a Nanodrop 2000c. In regard to this clone: Its antigen remains unidentified. Base qualities are not recorded, but no much larger clone differs from it by a single base.

Recombination joined TRBV28 with TRBJ1-5; the D gene lacks a confident call. The clonotype originates from a woman younger than 45 in good health. Sequenced sample: naive CD4+ T cells sorted from blood. Per the publication, the cell subset or site label means: CD45RA+ positively selected. DNA sequence: TGTGCCAGCGCCTCGGCGGGTTCGGGCAATCAGCCCCAGCATTTT. Its protein reads: CASASAGSGNQPQHF.